A selection of T cell receptor beta chains follows, all from one sample in a study of T cell responses to AZD1222 COVID-19 vaccine. The protocol was immunoSEQ multiplex PCR, while the TCRdb copy is restricted to in-frame clones and leaves out a portion. Of fewer than 130,000 clones in the sample, around 90% were seen once. Specimen: peripheral blood, collected 28 days after the second AZD1222 dose. The receptors originated from an adult who received the AZD1222 COVID-19 vaccine. Both conserved end residues are part of each CDR3. The D gene is left open where the match is weak. Clone size, where shown, is once, few, many, or a class for clones that have expanded.

-	TRBJ1-1	-	TRBV19	CASSMQGLIMNTEAFF	TGTGCCAGTAGTATGCAGGGGTTAATTATGAACACTGAAGCTTTCTTT
-	TRBJ2-1	TRBD2	TRBV15	CATRNGGSRYNEQFF	TGTGCCACCCGAAATGGCGGGAGTCGGTACAATGAGCAGTTCTTC
-	TRBJ1-1	TRBD1	TRBV28	CASSLGDRVSEAFF	TGTGCCAGCAGTTTGGGGGACAGGGTCTCTGAAGCTTTCTTT
-	TRBJ1-5	-	TRBV19	CASRKPGQGNQPQHF	TGTGCCAGTAGGAAACCGGGACAAGGTAATCAGCCCCAGCATTTT
-	TRBJ1-5	TRBD1	TRBV19	CASSPGQVNQPQHF	TGTGCCAGTAGTCCCGGACAGGTCAATCAGCCCCAGCATTTT
-	TRBJ2-7	TRBD1	TRBV7-9	CASSPSQGALLYEQYF	TGTGCCAGCAGCCCTTCGCAGGGGGCGCTTTTATACGAGCAGTACTTC
-	TRBJ1-6	TRBD1	TRBV6-6	CASSLPGQGNSPLHF	TGTGCCAGCTCTCTTCCGGGACAGGGTAATTCACCCCTCCACTTT
-	TRBJ1-1	-	TRBV2	CASSYRVGTEAFF	TGTGCCAGCAGCTACAGGGTAGGGACTGAAGCTTTCTTT
-	TRBJ1-5	-	TRBV6-5	CASSYTSLGPQHF	TGTGCCAGCAGTTACACATCCTTGGGGCCCCAGCATTTT
-	TRBJ1-6	-	TRBV3-1/TRBV3-2	CASSNRDINNSPLHF	TGTGCCAGCAGCAACCGGGACATAAATAATTCACCCCTCCACTTT
once	TRBJ1-5	-	TRBV6-5	CASSHEGVGNQPQHF	TGTGCCAGCAGTCACGAAGGGGTAGGCAATCAGCCCCAGCATTTT
-	TRBJ2-1	-	TRBV18	CASSPPSYNEQFF	TGTGCCAGCTCACCACCGAGCTACAATGAGCAGTTCTTC
-	TRBJ2-7	-	TRBV24-1	CATSKAGVNEQYF	TGTGCCACCAGTAAGGCAGGGGTGAACGAGCAGTACTTC
-	TRBJ1-5	-	TRBV12-3/TRBV12-4	CASAIYSNQPQHF	TGTGCCAGCGCAATTTATAGCAATCAGCCCCAGCATTTT
-	TRBJ2-1	TRBD1	TRBV6-5	CASRLGTGTYNEQFF	TGTGCCAGCAGGCTTGGGACAGGGACCTACAATGAGCAGTTCTTC
-	TRBJ1-2	-	TRBV19	CASSIAEGYTF	TGTGCCAGTAGTATAGCGGAGGGCTACACCTTC
-	TRBJ1-1	-	TRBV19	CASSNGGGAFF	TGTGCCAGTAGTAATGGTGGAGGAGCTTTCTTT
-	TRBJ2-4	-	TRBV7-9	CASSAPSGNIQYF	TGTGCCAGCAGCGCCCCATCGGGGAACATTCAGTACTTC
-	TRBJ2-7	-	TRBV19	CASSLTRGGYEQYF	TGTGCCAGTAGCCTAACCCGTGGGGGCTACGAGCAGTACTTC
-	TRBJ2-7	TRBD1	TRBV6-5	CASRLDRASYEQYF	TGTGCCAGCAGATTGGACAGGGCCTCCTACGAGCAGTACTTC
-	TRBJ2-2	TRBD2	TRBV30	CALSGIPGELFF	TGTGCCTTAAGCGGGATTCCCGGGGAGCTGTTTTTT
-	TRBJ2-7	TRBD2	TRBV10-3	CATRPGLDTYEQYF	TGTGCCACACGACCGGGACTAGATACCTACGAGCAGTACTTC
few	TRBJ1-4	-	TRBV30	CAWSQGKEKLFF	TGTGCCTGGAGTCAAGGGAAAGAAAAACTGTTTTTT
once	TRBJ1-4	-	TRBV29-1	CSVEDPNEKLFF	TGCAGCGTTGAGGACCCAAATGAAAAACTGTTTTTT